Listed here are 17 T cell receptor beta chains from one sample, sequenced in a study of T cells in Graves' hyperthyroidism and ophthalmopathy. Amplified TCR beta CDR3 regions derived from RNA transcripts. The HTBI primer set was used in a first-round RT-PCR of the TCR CDR3. TCRdb used MiXCR to reprocess the multiplex PCR reads, holding one entry per CDR3 protein. The top ten hold over 25% of the sample, which has roughly 400,000 distinct CDR3 sequences, over 13% seen once. The sequencing input was blood. The origin of the receptors is a man aged 45-65 years with Graves' ophthalmopathy.

This clonotype came up many times. The chain uses TRBV6-1 and TRBJ2-1, with D tentatively TRBD2 (6 bases). Looked up from germline, CDR1 is MNHNS and CDR2 is SASEGT. V was shortened by 5 bases and J by 5 bases, with 16 bases between the two germline ends. This CDR3 comprises 15 residues. The CDR3 region is CASSLEAGRDNEQFF. Written as DNA, the CDR3 is TGTGCCAGCAGTTTGGAAGCGGGCCGGGACAATGAGCAGTTCTTC.

This clonotype was seen only once. The gene calls are TRBV20-1 and TRBJ1-1, with 8 bases identical to TRBD1. The J segment lost 5 bases and the V segment lost 3 bases, leaving 2 bases of the junction unmatched. Germline assignment: CDR1 DFQATT and CDR2 SNEGSKA (reference sequence). The CDR3 loop spans 12 amino acids. This CDR3 is CSARQGATEAFF. DNA of the CDR3: TGCAGTGCTAGGCAGGGGGCAACTGAAGCTTTCTTT.

A few counts support this clonotype. This rearrangement joins TRBV9 to TRBJ2-7; no reliable D call. This CDR3 has 14 amino acids. Germline lookup yields CDR1 SGDLS and CDR2 YYNGEE. Between the trimmed V and J ends, which lost 4 bases and 2 bases, there was a span of 13 bases. CDR3 nucleotides: TGTGCCAGCAGCCCCCGGCGTACTACCTACGAGCAGTACTTC. The encoded protein is CASSPRRTTYEQYF.

This clonotype was picked up many times. V and J are TRBV2 and TRBJ2-6, with unresolved D. CDR1 and CDR2 from the germline V gene are SNHLY and FYNNEI. The CDR3 length is 12 residues. Trimming pared 6 bases from V and 4 bases from J, leaving 4 bases between. CDR3: CASSQGANVLTF. The CDR3 DNA reads as TGTGCCAGCAGCCAGGGGGCCAACGTCCTGACTTTC.

This clonotype was found many times. The chain employs TRBV3-1 and TRBJ2-3, with D possibly being TRBD1 or TRBD2 (5 bases each). Germline loops: CDR1 LGHDT, CDR2 YNNKEL (reference sequence). The CDR3 has 16 amino acids. V was trimmed by 1 base and J by 2 bases, leaving 13 bases between them. The CDR3 here is CASSQATGTPTDTQYF. CDR3 nucleotide sequence: TGTGCCAGCAGCCAAGCCACCGGGACCCCCACAGATACGCAGTATTTT.

The table lists this clonotype with many counts. The CDR3 region is CASSLGGLSSYEQYF. In DNA, the CDR3 is TGTGCCAGCAGCTTGGGGGGGTTGAGCTCCTACGAGCAGTACTTC. The rearrangement links TRBV5-6 to TRBJ2-7; D tentatively fits TRBD1 or TRBD2 (5 bases each). Germline CDR1 SGHDT, CDR2 YYEEEE. Trimming removed 0 bases from V and 0 bases from J, with 10 bases in between. The CDR3 has 15 amino acids.

This clonotype appeared many times. The chain joins TRBV20-1 to TRBJ1-1; the D gene is possibly TRBD1 (5 bases). CDR1 DFQATT and CDR2 SNEGSKA come from the germline V gene (reference sequence). CDR3 length: 14 amino acids. V was shortened by 0 bases and J by 2 bases, with 10 bases between the two germline ends. CDR3 residues: CSARDAGANTEAFF. The CDR3 DNA follows: TGCAGTGCTAGAGATGCCGGGGCAAACACTGAAGCTTTCTTT.

This clonotype was recorded many times. The rearrangement joins TRBV12-3 or TRBV12-4 to TRBJ1-2; D gene uncertain. The CDR3 has 11 residues. V was pared by 4 bases and J by 5 bases, with 5 bases between. The CDR3 DNA sequence: TGTGCCAGCAGTTCGCAATATGGCTACACCTTC. Translating it yields CASSSQYGYTF.

This clonotype has only a few counts. The CDR3 loop is CASRRGARSDEQYF. Written as DNA, the CDR3 is TGTGCCAGCAGAAGAGGGGCGAGGTCTGACGAGCAGTACTTC. This chain joins TRBV7-8 and TRBJ2-7; either TRBD1 or TRBD2 may fit D (5 bases each). Trimming shortened V by 6 bases and J by 5 bases, and 17 bases separated the two germline ends. Germline CDR1 and CDR2: SGHVS and FQNEAQ. This CDR3 is built from 14 residues.

This clonotype was found many times. V and J are TRBV7-6 and TRBJ2-7; 9 nucleotides match TRBD2. Germline V lookup: CDR1 SGHVS, CDR2 FNYEAQ. V was clipped by 6 bases and J by 3 bases; unmatched bases: 12. The CDR3 sequence is 16 residues long. Here the CDR3 DNA reads TGTGCCAGCAGGCCCGGGGCAGCGGGAGGTTACTACGAGCAGTACTTC. This translates into CASRPGAAGGYYEQYF.

CDR3 region: CASSLVGPEGTQETQYF. The CDR3 nucleotides read TGTGCCAGCAGCTTGGTGGGTCCAGAGGGCACTCAAGAGACCCAGTACTTC. This chain connects TRBV5-6 to TRBJ2-5; tentatively, D is TRBD2 (5 bases). Per the germline V gene, CDR1 is SGHDT and CDR2 is YYEEEE. The CDR3 spans 17 residues. V lost 0 bases, J lost 2 bases, and 17 bases lay in between.

This clonotype was counted many times. This CDR3 is CASSPPGGNTEAFF. CDR3 nucleotides: TGTGCCAGCAGTCCCCCGGGGGGGAACACTGAAGCTTTCTTT. The chain is built from TRBV28 and TRBJ1-1; possibly TRBD1 for D (5 bases). The CDR3 covers 14 residues. The ends were cut back, 5 bases at V and 1 base at J, with 11 bases in the middle. Germline V gene data show CDR1 as MDHEN and CDR2 as SYDVKM.

As for this clonotype: This may be a read error, as it is one base from a much larger clone. The V and J genes are TRBV12-3 or TRBV12-4 and TRBJ1-6; TRBD1 is a possible D gene (5 bases). Trimming removed 6 bases from V and 15 bases from J, with 12 bases in between. The length of the CDR3 is 11 residues. The CDR3, as DNA: TGTGCCAGCAGCCCCTCGGGACTCCTCCACTTT. Protein product: CASSPSGLLHF.

J is TRBJ2-3 and V is TRBV30; 7 nucleotides agree with TRBD2. The V gene end was trimmed by 5 bases and the J gene end by 1 base; junction bases not matched to a gene: 24. Per germline, CDR1 GTSNPN and CDR2 SVGIG (reference sequence). The CDR3 has 20 residues. This CDR3 reads CAWPPLPPLGLADGTDTQYF. DNA of the CDR3: TGTGCCTGGCCGCCCCTCCCACCACTTGGGCTAGCGGACGGCACAGATACGCAGTATTTT.

This clonotype was counted ten times or more. The chain employs TRBV7-8 and TRBJ1-1; D remains unclear. This CDR3 comprises 17 residues. In germline, CDR1 is SGHVS, CDR2 FQNEAQ. The V gene lost 5 bases and the J gene lost 3 bases, with 22 bases spanning the gap. CDR3 loop: CASSQAWGNLKYTEAFF. The DNA of the CDR3 is TGTGCCAGCAGCCAAGCGTGGGGAAACCTAAAGTACACTGAAGCTTTCTTT.

There are many counts of this clonotype. The genes are TRBV10-3 and TRBJ1-2, with D unresolved. This CDR3 is built from 13 residues. Germline V lookup: CDR1 ENHRY, CDR2 SYGVKD. With 0 bases removed from V and 5 bases from J, the gap between germline ends came to 7 bases. The CDR3 spells CAISESGSYGYTF. The CDR3 DNA follows: TGTGCCATCAGTGAGTCGGGGTCGTATGGCTACACCTTC.

This rearrangement joins TRBV18 to TRBJ2-7; TRBD2 is a possible D gene (5 bases). This CDR3 spans 13 amino acids. Per germline, CDR1 KGHSH and CDR2 LQKENI. Trimming shortened V by 3 bases and J by 5 bases, and 11 bases separated the two germline ends. The CDR3 reads CASSPLAGDEQYF. In DNA form, the CDR3 reads TGTGCCAGCTCACCCCTAGCTGGGGACGAGCAGTACTTC.